This TCR beta chain came from a study of T cell responses to AZD1222 COVID-19 vaccine (dated by TCRdb to the early 2020s). General notes on the study: AZD1222 recipients whose second dose came at about 4 weeks and those whose second dose came at about 12 weeks were combined into one group, since spike-specific TCR depth and breadth did not differ between the two schedules. TCR sequencing covered 230 or so trial participants: 200 to 210 given two doses of AZD1222 and approximately 26 given two doses of MenACWY control vaccine. Trial participants were enrolled into age subgroups of 18-55, 56-69 and 70-plus years, which contained 148, 28 and 57 TCR-sequenced participants, respectively.

The CDR3 regions of human TCRbeta chains were subjected to immunosequencing. The paper's data handling went like this. TCRs in the repertoires were matched against a reference library of SARS-CoV-2-specific TCRs that had been generated with the MIRA antigen-specificity platform. Breadth was defined as the fraction of unique TCRs that were SARS-CoV-2-associated, and depth was defined as the fraction of total T cells that were SARS-CoV-2-associated. Using the MIRA data, every spike-specific TCR was mapped to the spike region that the TCR reacted to and assigned to either a CD4 or a CD8 class. Log10-transformed breadth and depth values were compared by one-way ANOVA with Sidak's multiple comparisons tests. This immuneACCESS table, as held by TCRdb, lists in-frame sequences with V and J called but not all clones. Of the missing ones, under half trace to an unresolved V gene in checked studies; the others have no known cause. The DNA was the basis for D and trimming; V, J and clone size are from that table. Within this sample are 150,000 to 200,000 clones, with approximately 95% of them counted one time only. Together, the top ten hold around 3.8% of the sample.

Comment on this clone: Its antigen is unknown. No base quality values were provided; no much bigger clone lies one nucleotide off.

General study outcomes and caveats: The 56-69-year group was small, and its depth increase did not reach significance, likely because of low power. The whole spike protein was spanned by vaccine-associated CD4 TCRs, and dominant responses were seen in regions 160-218 and 743-854. Participants were mostly white British and included more females than males, and it was suggested by the authors that clonal diversity may have been underestimated. After two AZD1222 doses, both the breadth and the depth of spike-specific TCRs were significantly higher than at day 0 and than in MenACWY recipients. Only 5 to 7 AZD1222 recipients were SARS-CoV-2 seropositive at baseline, limiting conclusions about previously exposed vaccinees. Because no day 14 peak-response samples were available, repertoires were characterized only after the peak T cell response. Nearly half of unique spike-specific TCRs reportedly recognized epitopes outside regions mutated in the B.1.351 and B.1.1.7 variants.

Counted from cysteine to phenylalanine, this CDR3 has 14 amino acids. The kept DNA is CDR3 alone, 42 bases in frame from the first base. Looking up the germline V gene yields CDR1 SGHRS and CDR2 YFSETQ. Relative to germline, V is missing 7 bases and J is missing 5 bases, with 10 bases of the junction outside any gene match. The time point label, read with the paper, signifies: baseline before first vaccination. The vaccinee samples were drawn from two UK trials, COV001 and COV002, one of which was a single-blind randomized controlled phase 2/3 trial testing AZD1222 (ChAdOx1 nCoV-19) in healthy adults. For TCRbeta chain sequencing, PBMC samples from trial participants were taken at day 0 and at day 28 after the second dose.

The TCR was taken from an adult in good health. The sample was peripheral blood, taken on day 0 of AZD1222 vaccination. Here the chain combines TRBV5-1 and TRBJ1-1, with 8 central nucleotides matching TRBD1. The CDR3 protein sequence reads: CASRIDRGGTEAFF. The DNA sequence follows: TGCGCCAGCCGGATCGACAGGGGAGGAACTGAAGCTTTCTTT.